These 27 T cell receptor beta chains share one sample of origin, sequenced in a study of T-cell memory formation after mild COVID-19. TCRdb passed the 5' RACE reads through MiXCR, listing each CDR3 protein once. The table shows 300,000 to 350,000 distinct CDR3 sequences, with roughly an eighth occurring only once. Source material: PBMCs or a T cell subset sorted from them (not recorded which). The receptors come from a man younger than 35 who had mild COVID-19 (a few samples of this study predate the infection). Cell type and time point are not known.

This clonotype was counted only a few times. The V and J genes are TRBV20-1 and TRBJ1-1; D call uncertain. CDR1 DFQATT and CDR2 SNEGSKA come from the germline V gene (reference sequence). Trimming removed 0 bases from V and 1 base from J, with 12 bases in between. The CDR3 totals 15 residues. CDR3 residues: CSARDPGRTNTEAFF. The CDR3 region has the DNA TGCAGTGCTAGAGATCCCGGGCGGACGAACACTGAAGCTTTCTTT.

This clonotype has just a few counts. The chain employs TRBV30 and TRBJ2-1; no definite D call. This CDR3 is built from 12 residues. Deletions cut 0 bases from V and 6 bases from J, with 6 bases between. Germline loops: CDR1 GTSNPN, CDR2 SVGIG (reference sequence). The CDR3 DNA sequence: TGTGCCTGGAGTGTATTTGGCAATGAGCAGTTCTTC. The encoded protein is CAWSVFGNEQFF.

The table lists this clonotype with a few counts. The rearrangement links TRBV5-1 to TRBJ1-2; D is unresolved. Germline-derived CDR1 and CDR2 are SGHRS and YFSETQ. This CDR3 spans 13 amino acids. V lost 0 bases to trimming and J lost 4 bases, with 7 bases between them. CDR3 loop: CASSLAEAYGYTF. Here the CDR3 DNA reads TGCGCCAGCAGCTTGGCAGAAGCCTATGGCTACACCTTC. Full variable domain (outside the CDR3, taken from reference TRBV5-1 and TRBJ1-2): KAGVTQTPRYLIKTRGQQVTLSCSPISGHRSVSWYQQTPGQGLQFLFEYFSETQRNKGNFPGRFSGRQFSNSRSEMNVSTLELGDSALYLCASSLAEAYGYTFGSGTRLTVV.

CDR3 nucleotide sequence: TGTGCCAGCAGCCTATTACGGACTAGCACAGATACGCAGTATTTT. Encoded protein: CASSLLRTSTDTQYF. V and J are TRBV7-9 and TRBJ2-3, with a tentative D call TRBD2 (5 bases). Germline V lookup: CDR1 SEHNR, CDR2 FQNEAQ (reference sequence). CDR3 length: 15 amino acids. The V gene lost 5 bases and the J gene lost 0 bases, with 12 bases spanning the gap.

The rearrangement links TRBV5-4 to TRBJ2-5; D not certain. Germline-derived CDR1 and CDR2 are SGHNT and YYREEE (reference sequence). Trimming cost V 4 bases and J 4 bases, with 14 bases left between them. This CDR3 is 14 amino acids long. CDR3 region: CASSHSGRRETQYF. CDR3 coding DNA: TGTGCCAGCAGCCATTCGGGCAGGCGAGAGACCCAGTACTTC.

This clonotype appeared many times. CDR3 coding DNA: TGTGCCAGCAGCTTAGCTGCCGGGGACACAGATACGCAGTATTTT. It is translated as CASSLAAGDTDTQYF. This chain connects TRBV7-8 to TRBJ2-3; the D gene is possibly TRBD2 (5 bases). The CDR3 runs to 15 residues. Looked up from germline, CDR1 is SGHVS and CDR2 is FQNEAQ. The germline V and J ends were trimmed by 0 bases and 2 bases, with 9 bases remaining between them.

The chain uses TRBV4-3 and TRBJ1-5; D is uncertain. The V gene's germline CDR1 is LGHNA and CDR2 YSLEER. The V gene lost 0 bases and the J gene lost 6 bases, with 9 bases spanning the gap. This CDR3 region has 14 residues. The CDR3 spells CASSQEVSSQPQHF. The CDR3 DNA sequence: TGCGCCAGCAGCCAAGAGGTTTCCTCTCAGCCCCAGCATTTT.

This clonotype was observed a few times. The DNA of the CDR3 is TGTGCCAGCAGCCCCACTACTAGCGGGGGCCTCCAAGAGACCCAGTACTTC. Encoded protein: CASSPTTSGGLQETQYF. V gene TRBV7-3 combines with J gene TRBJ2-5; TRBD2 matches at 11 bases. Germline values: CDR1 SGHTA, CDR2 FQGTGA. The CDR3 spans 17 residues. V was pared by 5 bases and J by 1 base, with 9 bases of the junction left unmatched.

V is TRBV27 and J is TRBJ2-1; D uncertain. Trimming pared 5 bases from V and 7 bases from J, leaving 12 bases between. This CDR3 is 13 amino acids long. Germline CDR1 reads MNHEY; CDR2 reads SMNVEV (reference sequence). The CDR3 loop is CASSKTGPNEQFF. The DNA for the CDR3 is TGTGCCAGCAGTAAAACCGGCCCAAATGAGCAGTTCTTC.

The chain has TRBV6-1 and TRBJ2-1; D is unclear. Trimming stripped 6 bases from V and 7 bases from J, with 13 bases between. Germline CDR1 and CDR2: MNHNS and SASEGT. The CDR3 sequence is 13 residues long. CDR3: CASRDPTKNEQFF. CDR3 in DNA: TGTGCCAGCAGAGACCCTACCAAGAATGAGCAGTTCTTC.

Ten or more counts support this clonotype. This chain uses TRBV20-1 with TRBJ2-3; TRBD2 might be the D (5 bases). The germline V and J ends were trimmed by 6 bases and 4 bases, with 14 bases remaining between them. The CDR3 runs to 13 residues. CDR1 and CDR2 from the germline V gene are DFQATT and SNEGSKA (reference sequence). CDR3 region: CSALVGRADTQYF. The CDR3 DNA is TGCAGTGCCCTGGTAGGGCGGGCAGATACGCAGTATTTT.

This clonotype was observed a few times. The chain is built from TRBV5-5 and TRBJ1-4; D ambiguous. V shed 0 bases and J shed 7 bases, with 10 bases lying between them. The germline V gene has CDR1 SGHKS and CDR2 YYEKEE (reference sequence). The CDR3 is 14 residues long. CDR3 in DNA: TGTGCCAGCAGCTTGGAACGGTACTCTGAAAAACTGTTTTTT. This codes for CASSLERYSEKLFF.

This clonotype was seen more than once but under ten times. The chain carries TRBV7-8 and TRBJ2-5; tentative D call: TRBD2 (6 bases). This CDR3 has 13 amino acids. In germline, CDR1 is SGHVS, CDR2 FQNEAQ. With 3 bases removed from V and 7 bases from J, the gap between germline ends came to 12 bases. The CDR3 loop is CASSFREEGTQYF. In nucleotides, the CDR3 is TGTGCCAGCAGCTTCAGGGAGGAGGGGACCCAGTACTTC.

This clonotype showed up just a few times. The CDR3 is CASSQAVYGGSQETQYF. CDR3 nucleotides: TGCGCCAGCAGCCAAGCCGTCTACGGGGGATCACAAGAGACCCAGTACTTC. The chain couples TRBV4-1 to TRBJ2-5; D is perhaps TRBD2 (6 bases). Looked up from germline, CDR1 is MGHRA and CDR2 is YSYEKL. With 1 base removed from V and 2 bases from J, the gap between germline ends came to 17 bases. The CDR3 sequence is 17 residues long.

The gene calls are TRBV20-1 and TRBJ1-5; TRBD1 might be the D (5 bases). Looked up from germline, CDR1 is DFQATT and CDR2 is SNEGSKA (reference sequence). V was pared by 6 bases and J by 3 bases, with 15 bases between. This CDR3 has 14 amino acids. The CDR3 DNA is TGCAGTGCGGGGGGGAGGGACCTCAATCAGCCCCAGCATTTT. Amino acid sequence: CSAGGRDLNQPQHF.

This clonotype is a singleton in its sample. The germline gene is not matched at one end of the junction; a read error may be the cause. The genes are TRBV10-3 and TRBJ2-5; D unclear. This CDR3 has 15 residues. Germline V lookup: CDR1 ENHRY, CDR2 SYGVKD. CDR3 in amino acids: CAISGEEAPSETKYF. In nucleotides, the CDR3 is TGTGCCATCAGTGGGGAAGAAGCACCCTCGGAGACCAAGTACTTC.

This clonotype was seen a few times. The rearrangement links TRBV12-5 to TRBJ1-1; D is perhaps TRBD1 (5 bases). This CDR3 spans 13 amino acids. CDR1 and CDR2 from the germline V gene are LGHNT and FRNRAP. The V and J ends lost 4 bases and 8 bases respectively, with 14 bases between them. CDR3 nucleotide sequence: TGTGCTAGTGGTTCCCCGGGGGGTGAGGAAGCTTTCTTT. Translating it yields CASGSPGGEEAFF. The whole variable domain, filled in from reference TRBV12-5 and TRBJ1-1, reads DARVTQTPRHKVTEMGQEVTMRCQPILGHNTVFWYRQTMMQGLELLAYFRNRAPLDDSGMPKDRFSAEMPDATLATLKIQPSEPRDSAVYFCASGSPGGEEAFFGQGTRLTVV.

This clonotype was seen only a few times. The rearrangement uses TRBV9 and TRBJ2-1; perhaps TRBD2 as D (5 bases). In germline, CDR1 is SGDLS, CDR2 YYNGEE. This CDR3 region has 13 residues. The V end lost 7 bases, the J end lost 3 bases, and 11 bases lay between the germline ends. The CDR3 bases are TGTGCCAGCGGTACCCGGGACTACAATGAGCAGTTCTTC. As protein: CASGTRDYNEQFF.

This clonotype was counted between two and nine times. V gene TRBV20-1 combines with J gene TRBJ2-1; D gene uncertain. CDR3 length: 11 amino acids. Trimming removed 5 bases at V and 10 bases at J, with 12 bases between. Germline assignment: CDR1 DFQATT and CDR2 SNEGSKA (reference sequence). The CDR3 is CSAVPLGEQFF. CDR3 DNA sequence: TGCAGTGCTGTGCCCCTCGGGGAGCAGTTCTTC.

In its sample, this clonotype was seen a few times. Here the CDR3 reads CASSQQRGAYEQYF. The DNA for the CDR3 is TGTGCCAGTAGTCAGCAGCGGGGGGCCTACGAGCAGTACTTC. The chain links TRBV19 to TRBJ2-7, with 9 bases aligning to TRBD2. CDR1 LNHDA and CDR2 SQIVND come from the germline V gene (reference sequence). The V and J ends lost 5 bases and 2 bases, in that order; junction bases with no gene match: 4. The CDR3 consists of 14 residues.

This clonotype was detected only a few times. V and J are TRBV5-1 and TRBJ2-3; D is possibly TRBD1 (6 bases). The V gene's germline CDR1 is SGHRS and CDR2 YFSETQ. This CDR3 comprises 15 residues. V lost 3 bases and J 1 base, leaving 12 bases between the germline ends. The CDR3 loop reads CASSSQGHGTDTQYF. The CDR3 DNA sequence: TGCGCCAGCAGCTCACAGGGACACGGCACAGATACGCAGTATTTT.

This clonotype occurred a few times. V and J are TRBV15 and TRBJ2-7; D not resolved. The CDR3 sequence is 16 residues long. Germline V lookup: CDR1 LNHNV, CDR2 YYDKDF (reference sequence). The V and J ends lost 0 bases and 2 bases respectively, with 14 bases between them. The CDR3 here is CATSRDVGPPAYEQYV. DNA for the CDR3: TGTGCCACCAGCAGAGATGTAGGTCCTCCGGCCTACGAGCAGTACGTC.

This clonotype was recorded a few times. The J gene is TRBJ2-1, the V gene TRBV4-1; the D is unclear. With 0 bases removed from V and 6 bases from J, the gap between germline ends came to 9 bases. The CDR3 is made up of 14 amino acids. CDR1 is MGHRA, CDR2 YSYEKL, per germline. Here the CDR3 DNA reads TGCGCCAGCAGCCAAGATAGGGCGCCCAATGAGCAGTTCTTC. Its protein product is CASSQDRAPNEQFF.

The CDR3 DNA follows: TGCGCCAGCAGCCAAGAAGGTGGTGTGGCGTATGAGCAGTTCTTC. Encoded protein: CASSQEGGVAYEQFF. The V call is TRBV4-1, the J call TRBJ2-1; no clear D gene. Trimming cost V 0 bases and J 8 bases, with 14 bases left between them. Germline lookup yields CDR1 MGHRA and CDR2 YSYEKL. This CDR3 contains 15 residues.

V is TRBV4-3 and J is TRBJ1-5; TRBD1 is a possible D gene (6 bases). CDR3 length equals 14 residues. The germline V gene encodes CDR1 LGHNA and CDR2 YSLEER. The V end lost 5 bases, the J end lost 6 bases, and 14 bases lay between the germline ends. This CDR3 reads CASSFTGGAQPQHF. The CDR3 coding sequence is TGCGCCAGCAGCTTCACGGGGGGGGCTCAGCCCCAGCATTTT.

This clonotype was found many times. The rearrangement joins TRBV4-1 to TRBJ2-7; 9 bases are a match to TRBD2. Germline assignment: CDR1 MGHRA and CDR2 YSYEKL. Trimming removed 4 bases from V and 3 bases from J; junction bases left unmatched: 10. The CDR3 spans 16 residues. CDR3 protein: CASSRLGRGGLYEQYF. The CDR3 nucleotides are TGCGCCAGCAGCCGGTTAGGGCGGGGGGGCCTCTACGAGCAGTACTTC.

This clonotype appeared a few times. The V and J genes are TRBV29-1 and TRBJ1-1; TRBD1 matches 7 bases. The CDR3 has 13 residues. The V gene end was trimmed by 7 bases and the J gene end by 1 base; junction bases not matched to a gene: 6. Germline assignment: CDR1 SQVTM and CDR2 ANQGSEA. CDR3 in amino acids: CSEQGQPNTEAFF. In nucleotides, the CDR3 is TGCAGCGAGCAGGGACAGCCGAACACTGAAGCTTTCTTT.